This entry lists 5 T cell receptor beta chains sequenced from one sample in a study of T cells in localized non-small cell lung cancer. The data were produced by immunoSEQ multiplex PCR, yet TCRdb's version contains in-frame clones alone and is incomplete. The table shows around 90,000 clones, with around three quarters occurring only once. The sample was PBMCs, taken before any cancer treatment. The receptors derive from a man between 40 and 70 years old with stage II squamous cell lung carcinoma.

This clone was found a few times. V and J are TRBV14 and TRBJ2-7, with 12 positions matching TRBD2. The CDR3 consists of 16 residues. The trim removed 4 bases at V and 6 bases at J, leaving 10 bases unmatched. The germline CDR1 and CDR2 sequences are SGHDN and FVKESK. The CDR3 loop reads CASSPLTSGGFGEQYF. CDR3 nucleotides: TGTGCCAGCAGCCCCTTGACTAGCGGGGGTTTCGGCGAGCAGTACTTC. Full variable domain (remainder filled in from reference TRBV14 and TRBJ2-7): EAGVTQFPSHSVIEKGQTVTLRCDPISGHDNLYWYRRVMGKEIKFLLHFVKESKQDESGMPNNRFLAERTGGTYSTLKVQPAELEDSGVYFCASSPLTSGGFGEQYFGPGTRLTVT.

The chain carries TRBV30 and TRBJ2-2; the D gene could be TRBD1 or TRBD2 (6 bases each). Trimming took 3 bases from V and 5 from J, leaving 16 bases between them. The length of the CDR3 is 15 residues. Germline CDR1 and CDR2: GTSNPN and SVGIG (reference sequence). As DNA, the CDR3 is TGTGCCTGGAGGTTATCGGGGGCGGGTACCGGGGAGCTGTTTTTT. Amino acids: CAWRLSGAGTGELFF.

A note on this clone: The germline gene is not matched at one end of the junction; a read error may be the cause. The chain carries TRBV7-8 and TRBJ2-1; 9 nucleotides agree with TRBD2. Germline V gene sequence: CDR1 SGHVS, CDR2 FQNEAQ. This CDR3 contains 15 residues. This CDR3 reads CASSVAGDAYNEQFF. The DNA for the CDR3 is TGTGCCAGCAGCGTAGCGGGGGACGCCTACAATGAGCAGTTCTTC.

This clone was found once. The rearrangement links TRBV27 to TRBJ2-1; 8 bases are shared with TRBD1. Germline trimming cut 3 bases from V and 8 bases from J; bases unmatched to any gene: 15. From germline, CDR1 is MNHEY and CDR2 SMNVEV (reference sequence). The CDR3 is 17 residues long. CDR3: CASSLPPVGQGFDEQFF. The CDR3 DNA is TGTGCCAGCAGTTTGCCCCCAGTCGGACAGGGATTCGATGAGCAGTTCTTC.

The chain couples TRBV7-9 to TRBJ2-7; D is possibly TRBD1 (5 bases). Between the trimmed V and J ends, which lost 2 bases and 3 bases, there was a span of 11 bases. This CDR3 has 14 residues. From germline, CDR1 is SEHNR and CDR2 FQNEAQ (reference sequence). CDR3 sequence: CASSLSGRVYEQYF. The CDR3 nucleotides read TGTGCCAGCAGCTTATCTGGCAGGGTCTACGAGCAGTACTTC.